This T cell receptor beta chain was found in a study of cytomegalovirus exposure and HLA in healthy donors. Study conclusions and caveats: Sequencing had likely introduced a cluster of highly shared sequence variants as an artifact. Earlier results showed most TCR beta V segments being productive about 87% or about 30% of the time. Most TCR sequences were seen very rarely across donors, but some public TCRs occurred in many. A missense DCLRE1C variant was associated with V- and J-gene trimming of TCR beta chains in a later analysis, and an independent cohort replicated the association.

13 Jbeta primers and 60 Vbeta primers were used for the PCR. Sequencing was performed with immunoSEQ multiplex PCR; in TCRdb, only in-frame clones are kept and a portion is missing. The data contain more than 65,000 clones, around two thirds of them singletons. To note about this clone: The antigen is undetermined. An end of the junction does not agree with germline; a read error may underlie this.

The CDR3 runs to 15 residues. The germline gives CDR1 MDHEN, CDR2 SYDVKM. The TCR comes from a woman aged 50 to 65 in good health and CMV-seropositive. This chain joins TRBV28 and TRBJ2-1, with a possible D match to TRBD2 (5 bases). Sequenced input: PBMCs. This CDR3 reads CASRLSRAEIRHGVF. Written as DNA, the CDR3 is TGTGCCAGCAGGCTGAGCCGGGCCGAGATTAGGCACGGGGTCTTC.